The present entry profiles one TCR beta chain with its context. Its antigen remains unidentified. The sample is drawn from a study of PD-1 blockade in classical Hodgkin lymphoma. Study-wide background: Patients were infused with nivolumab 3 mg/kg every 2 weeks.

All patients experienced relapse after autologous stem cell transplantation, and brentuximab vedotin exposure was variable. In germline, CDR1 is SEHNR, CDR2 FQNEAQ (reference sequence). Trimming pared 1 base from V and 1 base from J, leaving 8 bases between. CDR3 length: 15 amino acids. Overall study findings and caveats: Healthy donors were reported to have higher baseline TCR diversity than newly diagnosed patients. When nivolumab was started under 1 year after ASCT, patients were excluded. It was CD4+ TCR diversity, not CD8+, that rose significantly by C4D1.

Generated by immunoSEQ multiplex PCR, the TCRdb table keeps only in-frame clones and is missing some. The table lists under 70,000 clones, 71% of them singletons. The sequencing used peripheral blood mononuclear cells (PBMCs), collected before the second cycle of nivolumab. This receptor was taken from a human donor with classical Hodgkin lymphoma. The chain links TRBV7-9 to TRBJ1-3; D is perhaps TRBD1 (5 bases). The CDR3 spells CASSLGGQSGNTIYF. The CDR3 nucleotides read TGTGCCAGCAGCTTAGGCGGACAATCTGGAAACACCATATATTTT.